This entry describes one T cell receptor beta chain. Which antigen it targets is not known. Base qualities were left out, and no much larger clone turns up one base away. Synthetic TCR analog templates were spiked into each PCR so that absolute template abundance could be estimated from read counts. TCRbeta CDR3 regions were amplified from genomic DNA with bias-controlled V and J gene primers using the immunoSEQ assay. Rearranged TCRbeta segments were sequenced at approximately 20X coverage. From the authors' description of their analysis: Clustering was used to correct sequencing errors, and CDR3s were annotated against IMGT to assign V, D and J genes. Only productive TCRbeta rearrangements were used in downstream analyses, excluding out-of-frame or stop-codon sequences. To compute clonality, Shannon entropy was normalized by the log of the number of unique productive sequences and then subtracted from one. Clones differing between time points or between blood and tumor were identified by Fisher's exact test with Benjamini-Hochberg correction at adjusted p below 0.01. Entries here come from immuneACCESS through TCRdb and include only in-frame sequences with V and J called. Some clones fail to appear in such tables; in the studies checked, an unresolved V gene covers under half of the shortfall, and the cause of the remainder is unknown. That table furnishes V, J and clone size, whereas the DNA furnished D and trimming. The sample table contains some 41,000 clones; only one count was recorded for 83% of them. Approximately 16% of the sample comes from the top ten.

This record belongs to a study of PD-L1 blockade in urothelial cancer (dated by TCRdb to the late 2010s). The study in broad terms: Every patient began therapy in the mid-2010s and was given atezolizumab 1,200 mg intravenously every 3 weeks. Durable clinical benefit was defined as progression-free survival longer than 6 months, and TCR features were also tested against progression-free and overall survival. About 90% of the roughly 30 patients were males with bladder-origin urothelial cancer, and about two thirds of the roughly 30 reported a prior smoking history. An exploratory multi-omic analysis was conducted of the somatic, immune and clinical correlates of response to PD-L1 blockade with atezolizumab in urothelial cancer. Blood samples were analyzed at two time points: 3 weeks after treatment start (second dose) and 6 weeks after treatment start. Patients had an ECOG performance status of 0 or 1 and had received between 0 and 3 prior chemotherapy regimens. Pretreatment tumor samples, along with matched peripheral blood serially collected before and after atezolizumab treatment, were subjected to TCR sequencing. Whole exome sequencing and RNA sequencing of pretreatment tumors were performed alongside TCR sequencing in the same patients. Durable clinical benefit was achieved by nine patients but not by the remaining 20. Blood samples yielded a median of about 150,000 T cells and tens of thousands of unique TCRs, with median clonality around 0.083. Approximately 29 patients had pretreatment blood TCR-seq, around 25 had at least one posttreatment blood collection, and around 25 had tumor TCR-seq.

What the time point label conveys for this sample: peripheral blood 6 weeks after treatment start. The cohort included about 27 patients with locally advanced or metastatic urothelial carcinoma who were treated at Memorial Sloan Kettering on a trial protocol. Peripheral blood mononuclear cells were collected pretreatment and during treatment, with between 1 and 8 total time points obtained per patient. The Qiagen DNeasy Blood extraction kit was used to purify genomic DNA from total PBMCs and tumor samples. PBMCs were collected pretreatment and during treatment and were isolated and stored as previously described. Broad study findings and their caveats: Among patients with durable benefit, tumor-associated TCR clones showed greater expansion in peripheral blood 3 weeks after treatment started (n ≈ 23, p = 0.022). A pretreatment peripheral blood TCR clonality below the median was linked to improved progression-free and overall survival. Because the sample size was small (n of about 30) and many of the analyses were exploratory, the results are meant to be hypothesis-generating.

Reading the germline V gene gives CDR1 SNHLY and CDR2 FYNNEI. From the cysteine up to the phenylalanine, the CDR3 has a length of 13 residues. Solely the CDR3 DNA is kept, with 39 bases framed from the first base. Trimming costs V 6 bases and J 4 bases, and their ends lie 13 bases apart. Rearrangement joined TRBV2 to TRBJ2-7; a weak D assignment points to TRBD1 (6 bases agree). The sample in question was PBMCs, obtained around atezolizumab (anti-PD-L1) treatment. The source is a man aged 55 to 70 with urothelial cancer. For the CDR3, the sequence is CASSPPQGYEQYF. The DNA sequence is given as TGTGCCAGCAGCCCACCGCAGGGGTACGAGCAGTACTTC.